Each of the 31 T cell receptor beta chains below was sequenced from the same sample in a study of CD8 T cells in ankylosing spondylitis. From the 5' RACE reads, TCRdb called clonotypes with MiXCR, one entry per CDR3 protein. In the table there are a few hundred thousand distinct CDR3 sequences, approximately 12% of which are singletons. These receptors lack a known antigen. Study outcomes and limitations: Characteristic, it appeared, of ankylosing spondylitis blood was a TCR beta motif of fewer than 10 highly homologous variants.

The sequencing input was blood, either unsorted or a sorted T cell fraction (not recorded which). Receptor source: a male donor with ankylosing spondylitis.

A few counts support this clonotype. This sequence joins TRBV20-1 and TRBJ2-1; D remains unclear. Per the germline V gene, CDR1 is DFQATT and CDR2 is SNEGSKA (reference sequence). V lost 7 bases, J lost 5 bases, and 6 bases lay in between. The CDR3 has 10 amino acids. This chain's CDR3 is CSVFHNEQFF. The CDR3 DNA reads TGCAGTGTGTTCCACAATGAGCAGTTCTTC.

This clonotype was counted at least ten times. This rearrangement joins TRBV5-1 to TRBJ1-1; D remains unclear. The V end lost 5 bases, the J end lost 4 bases, and 12 bases lay between the germline ends. The length of the CDR3 is 13 residues. CDR1 SGHRS and CDR2 YFSETQ come from the germline V gene. The CDR3 region is CASRDLRGTEAFF. CDR3 nucleotides: TGCGCCAGCAGAGACCTACGGGGCACTGAAGCTTTCTTT.

In its sample, this clonotype was seen a few times. This sequence joins TRBV11-2 and TRBJ2-1; D is tentatively TRBD1 or TRBD2 (5 bases each). V lost 5 bases, J lost 8 bases, and 25 bases lay in between. This CDR3 comprises 17 residues. CDR1 SGHAT and CDR2 FQNNGV come from the germline V gene. CDR3 bases: TGTGCCAGCAGCCGTACGGGACCCCCAAGAAGTAAGGATGAGCAGTTCTTC. This encodes CASSRTGPPRSKDEQFF. The full variable domain, with the rest looked up from reference TRBV11-2 and TRBJ2-1, is EAGVAQSPRYKIIEKRQSVAFWCNPISGHATLYWYQQILGQGPKLLIQFQNNGVVDDSQLPKDRFSAERLKGVDSTLKIQPAKLEDSAVYLCASSRTGPPRSKDEQFFGPGTRLTVL.

The V gene is TRBV20-1, the J gene TRBJ2-2; D perhaps matches TRBD2 (5 bases). The CDR3 consists of 13 residues. Trimming left V 1 base short and J 7 bases short, with 10 bases between. In germline, CDR1 is DFQATT, CDR2 SNEGSKA (reference sequence). In DNA form, the CDR3 reads TGCAGTGCTAGAGCGAACCGGGACGGGGAGCTGTTTTTT. Translation: CSARANRDGELFF.

As DNA, the CDR3 is TGTGCCAGCAGCTTATCGGCGGGACTACAGTATTTT. Its translation is CASSLSAGLQYF. The rearrangement uses TRBV7-9 and TRBJ2-3; 7 bases are a match to TRBD2. The germline CDR1 and CDR2 sequences are SEHNR and FQNEAQ (reference sequence). The CDR3 is 12 residues long. After removal of 2 bases from V and 12 bases from J, the junction contained 5 bases not matched to a gene. The full variable domain, rest sourced from reference TRBV7-9 and TRBJ2-3, is DTGVSQNPRHKITKRGQNVTFRCDPISEHNRLYWYRQTLGQGPEFLTYFQNEAQLEKSRLLSDRFSAERPKGSFSTLEIQRTEQGDSAMYLCASSLSAGLQYFGPGTRLTVL.

V is TRBV25-1 and J is TRBJ1-1, with 8 nucleotides matching TRBD1. V lost 3 bases, J lost 8 bases, and 11 bases stayed unmatched. The CDR3 totals 15 residues. Germline CDR1 is MGHDK and CDR2 is SYGVNS. The DNA for the CDR3 is TGTGCCAGCAGTGACAGGGACAGGTACCTCGGAGAAGCTTTCTTT. This sequence encodes CASSDRDRYLGEAFF.

Here the CDR3 DNA reads TGTGCCAGCAGGTACAGGGGCGGCACAGATACGCAGTATTTT. It yields the protein CASRYRGGTDTQYF. The chain carries TRBV25-1 and TRBJ2-3; 7 nucleotides agree with TRBD1. V was clipped by 6 bases and J by 1 base; unmatched bases: 4. CDR3 length: 14 residues. Germline V gives CDR1 MGHDK, CDR2 SYGVNS.

The chain links TRBV24-1 to TRBJ2-3; D perhaps matches TRBD2 (5 bases). CDR3 size: 16 residues. V was pared by 3 bases and J by 0 bases, with 12 bases between. Germline CDR1 KGHDR, CDR2 SFDVKD. CDR3 sequence: CATSDAGLISTDTQYF. Written as DNA, the CDR3 is TGTGCCACCAGTGATGCCGGACTCATTAGCACAGATACGCAGTATTTT.

This clonotype was seen a few times. The rearrangement uses TRBV20-1 and TRBJ1-3; 9 bases fit TRBD1. From germline, CDR1 is DFQATT and CDR2 SNEGSKA (reference sequence). J was trimmed by 8 bases and V by 1 base; bases with no gene match: 6. There are 14 residues in the CDR3. CDR3 nucleotides: TGCAGTGCTAGAGCTTCGGGACAGGGTGACACCATATATTTT. Its protein product is CSARASGQGDTIYF.

The chain is built from TRBV18 and TRBJ2-7, with a weak D call TRBD2 (6 bases). This CDR3 contains 15 residues. The germline V gene encodes CDR1 KGHSH and CDR2 LQKENI. Deletions cut 3 bases from V and 0 bases from J, with 12 bases between. CDR3: CASSPGGRSSYEQYF. For the CDR3, the DNA is TGTGCCAGCTCACCCGGGGGTAGGAGCTCCTACGAGCAGTACTTC.

This clonotype was recorded a few times. The genes are TRBV21-1 and TRBJ1-2. TRBV21-1 is a recognized pseudogene. The CDR3 length is 12 residues. CDR3 in DNA: TGTGCCAGCACGGCGGGGTTGGAGGGCTACACCTTC. Its protein product is CASTAGLEGYTF.

The sample holds a few counts of this clonotype. J is TRBJ1-2 and V is TRBV11-2; tentative D call: TRBD1 (5 bases). Per germline, CDR1 SGHAT and CDR2 FQNNGV. This CDR3 region has 15 residues. Trimming removed 4 bases from V and 6 bases from J, with 18 bases in between. CDR3 DNA: TGTGCCAGCAGCTCCCGACAGACCGACCGAGATGGCTACACCTTC. It translates to CASSSRQTDRDGYTF. Full variable domain (outside the CDR3, taken from reference TRBV11-2 and TRBJ1-2): EAGVAQSPRYKIIEKRQSVAFWCNPISGHATLYWYQQILGQGPKLLIQFQNNGVVDDSQLPKDRFSAERLKGVDSTLKIQPAKLEDSAVYLCASSSRQTDRDGYTFGSGTRLTVV.

The rearrangement joins TRBV2 to TRBJ1-6, with D maybe TRBD1 (5 bases). V gave up 7 bases and J gave up 5 bases, with 18 bases separating them. The CDR3 is made up of 16 amino acids. Per the germline V gene, CDR1 is SNHLY and CDR2 is FYNNEI. The chain's CDR3 is CASTPSKAGNNSPLHF. The CDR3 coding sequence is TGTGCCAGCACCCCCTCAAAGGCAGGGAATAATTCACCCCTCCACTTT. Combining the CDR3 with reference TRBV2 and TRBJ1-6 gives the whole variable domain EPEVTQTPSHQVTQMGQEVILRCVPISNHLYFYWYRQILGQKVEFLVSFYNNEISEKSEIFDDQFSVERPDGSNFTLKIRSTKLEDSAMYFCASTPSKAGNNSPLHFGNGTRLTVT.

V gene TRBV5-8 combines with J gene TRBJ2-7; 8 bases agree with TRBD1. V shed 4 bases, J shed 7 bases, and the junction held 10 bases outside the gene matches. The CDR3 has 14 amino acids. The germline V gene has CDR1 SGHTS and CDR2 YDEGEE. The CDR3 region has the DNA TGTGCCAGCAGCCCCAGGACAGGGCATTTTGAGCAGTACTTC. Amino acids: CASSPRTGHFEQYF. Full variable domain (remainder filled in from reference TRBV5-8 and TRBJ2-7): EAGVTQSPTHLIKTRGQQATLRCSPISGHTSVYWYQQALGLGLQFLLWYDEGEERNRGNFPPRFSGRQFPNYSSELNVNALELEDSALYLCASSPRTGHFEQYFGPGTRLTVT.

This clonotype has at least ten counts. The chain links TRBV5-1 to TRBJ2-3; unclear D gene. CDR1 and CDR2 (germline): SGHRS, YFSETQ. CDR3 length: 15 residues. Deletions cut 0 bases from V and 0 bases from J, with 8 bases between. CDR3 sequence: CASSLGQGSTDTQYF. DNA of the CDR3: TGCGCCAGCAGCTTGGGTCAAGGCAGCACAGATACGCAGTATTTT.

A few counts support this clonotype. The V gene is TRBV7-9, the J gene TRBJ1-3; no firm D call. Germline V CDR1 and CDR2: SEHNR, FQNEAQ (reference sequence). The CDR3 loop spans 16 amino acids. Trimming stripped 3 bases from V and 2 bases from J, with 14 bases between. CDR3 DNA: TGTGCCAGCAGCTTTAGACTCCCCAGACCTGGAAACACCATATATTTT. Protein product: CASSFRLPRPGNTIYF.

The sample holds many counts of this clonotype. The chain combines TRBV20-1 with TRBJ1-5, with D perhaps matching TRBD1 (6 bases). Germline V gene data show CDR1 as DFQATT and CDR2 as SNEGSKA (reference sequence). V shed 7 bases and J shed 0 bases, with 16 bases lying between them. The CDR3 is made up of 15 amino acids. CDR3 amino acids: CSGLQGVYSNQPQHF. The DNA for the CDR3 is TGCAGTGGTTTACAGGGAGTTTATAGCAATCAGCCCCAGCATTTT.

The chain combines TRBV19 with TRBJ1-5; D call uncertain. The CDR3 is made up of 15 amino acids. The germline gives CDR1 LNHDA, CDR2 SQIVND (reference sequence). The V and J ends lost 6 bases and 3 bases respectively, with 15 bases between them. The DNA for the CDR3 is TGTGCCAGTAGGTTAAGGACGGGAAACAATCAGCCCCAGCATTTT. It translates to CASRLRTGNNQPQHF.

This clonotype was recorded at least ten times. This chain links TRBV29-1 with TRBJ2-7; a weak D match, TRBD1 (6 bases). Trimming removed 5 bases from V and 2 bases from J, with 10 bases in between. Germline loops: CDR1 SQVTM, CDR2 ANQGSEA. The CDR3 spans 12 residues. CDR3 loop: CSVRDTAYEQYV. Written as DNA, the CDR3 is TGCAGCGTTAGGGACACTGCCTACGAGCAGTACGTC.

This clonotype has only a few counts. The chain joins TRBV12-3 or TRBV12-4 to TRBJ2-1, with D possibly matching TRBD1 (5 bases). The CDR3 loop spans 13 amino acids. V was trimmed by 5 bases and J by 8 bases, leaving 13 bases between them. CDR3 protein: CASSPPPTDEQFF. The DNA for the CDR3 is TGTGCCAGCAGTCCACCCCCGACAGATGAGCAGTTCTTC.

This clonotype was detected a few times. CDR3 residues: CASSYSGGVDIQYF. The DNA for the CDR3 is TGTGCCAGCAGTTACTCGGGAGGGGTGGACATTCAGTACTTC. The rearrangement links TRBV6-5 to TRBJ2-4, with TRBD2 matching over 7 bases. After removal of 0 bases from V and 8 bases from J, the junction contained 4 bases not matched to a gene. There are 14 residues in the CDR3. The germline CDR1 and CDR2 sequences are MNHEY and SVGAGI.

This clonotype turned up a few times. V is TRBV20-1 and J is TRBJ2-3; no clear D gene. Germline assignment: CDR1 DFQATT and CDR2 SNEGSKA (reference sequence). The CDR3 length is 14 residues. Trimming removed 1 base at V and 1 base at J, with 9 bases between. CDR3 protein: CSARAGGGTDTQYF. The DNA for the CDR3 is TGCAGTGCTAGAGCTGGCGGAGGCACAGATACGCAGTATTTT.

In its sample, this clonotype was seen a few times. The chain is built from TRBV4-1 and TRBJ2-3; D not certain. Per the germline V gene, CDR1 is MGHRA and CDR2 is YSYEKL. CDR3 length: 15 residues. The ends were cut back, 3 bases at V and 0 bases at J, with 10 bases in the middle. CDR3 sequence: CASSHLGHSTDTQYF. The CDR3 DNA reads as TGCGCCAGCAGCCACTTGGGCCACAGCACAGATACGCAGTATTTT.

This clonotype was detected only a few times. The genes are TRBV12-3 or TRBV12-4 and TRBJ2-2, with 11 bases aligning to TRBD2. The J segment lost 2 bases and the V segment lost 1 base, leaving 3 bases of the junction unmatched. CDR3 length equals 17 residues. The CDR3 sequence: CASSLELAGGNTGELFF. In nucleotides, the CDR3 is TGTGCCAGCAGTTTAGAGCTAGCGGGAGGAAACACCGGGGAGCTGTTTTTT.

This sequence joins TRBV2 and TRBJ2-7, with D perhaps TRBD2 (6 bases). This CDR3 has 17 amino acids. V was shortened by 6 bases and J by 0 bases, with 21 bases between the two germline ends. Per the germline V gene, CDR1 is SNHLY and CDR2 is FYNNEI. This chain's CDR3 is CASRDIPGGTDSYEQYF. The CDR3 DNA follows: TGTGCCAGCAGGGACATTCCGGGCGGGACGGACTCCTACGAGCAGTACTTC.

This clonotype was observed a handful of times. This chain connects TRBV5-1 to TRBJ2-2; D not certain. This CDR3 has 14 residues. The germline V gene has CDR1 SGHRS and CDR2 YFSETQ. V shed 0 bases and J shed 5 bases, with 8 bases lying between them. CDR3 nucleotides: TGCGCCAGCAGCTTGGGGGCGGCGACCGGGGAGCTGTTTTTT. Its translation is CASSLGAATGELFF.

The chain carries TRBV7-9 and TRBJ1-2; TRBD1 might be the D (6 bases). Germline V gene sequence: CDR1 SEHNR, CDR2 FQNEAQ (reference sequence). V lost 5 bases to trimming and J lost 0 bases, with 16 bases between them. The CDR3 length is 16 residues. The CDR3 DNA reads as TGTGCCAGCAGCACCGGGCGGACAGCCGCTAACTATGGCTACACCTTC. Protein sequence: CASSTGRTAANYGYTF.

The chain has TRBV11-2 and TRBJ2-1, with no clear D. V dropped 3 bases and J dropped 7 bases, with 10 bases sitting between them. Per the germline V gene, CDR1 is SGHAT and CDR2 is FQNNGV. The CDR3 is made up of 13 amino acids. The CDR3 loop is CASSFRRANEQFF. Here the CDR3 DNA reads TGTGCCAGCAGCTTCCGTCGAGCAAATGAGCAGTTCTTC.

This clonotype occurred a few times. The V gene is TRBV6-4, the J gene TRBJ1-4; perhaps TRBD1 as D (6 bases). V lost 6 bases and J 8 bases, leaving 13 bases between the germline ends. Germline CDR1 reads MRHNA; CDR2 reads SNTAGT. CDR3 length: 13 amino acids. CDR3 loop: CASSKQGGEKLFF. The CDR3 bases are TGTGCCAGCAGCAAACAGGGCGGAGAAAAACTGTTTTTT.

The CDR3 reads CASSSGGVGAGQPQHF. The CDR3 nucleotides read TGTGCCAGCAGCTCGGGGGGGGTCGGGGCAGGCCAGCCCCAGCATTTT. The chain is built from TRBV7-2 and TRBJ1-5; D is possibly TRBD1 (5 bases). With 4 bases removed from V and 7 bases from J, the gap between germline ends came to 20 bases. The CDR3 runs to 16 residues. CDR1 is SGHTA and CDR2 is FQGNSA in the germline V gene. The full variable domain, rest sourced from reference TRBV7-2 and TRBJ1-5, is GAGVSQSPSNKVTEKGKDVELRCDPISGHTALYWYRQSLGQGLEFLIYFQGNSAPDKSGLPSDRFSAERTGGSVSTLTIQRTQQEDSAVYLCASSSGGVGAGQPQHFGDGTRLSIL.

This chain uses TRBV12-3 or TRBV12-4 with TRBJ1-3; 9 nucleotides line up with TRBD1. The J segment lost 2 bases and the V segment lost 6 bases, leaving 5 bases of the junction unmatched. The CDR3 length is 15 residues. CDR3 sequence (DNA): TGTGCCAGCAGCTCACAGGGGGCCCCTGGAAACACCATATATTTT. As protein: CASSSQGAPGNTIYF.